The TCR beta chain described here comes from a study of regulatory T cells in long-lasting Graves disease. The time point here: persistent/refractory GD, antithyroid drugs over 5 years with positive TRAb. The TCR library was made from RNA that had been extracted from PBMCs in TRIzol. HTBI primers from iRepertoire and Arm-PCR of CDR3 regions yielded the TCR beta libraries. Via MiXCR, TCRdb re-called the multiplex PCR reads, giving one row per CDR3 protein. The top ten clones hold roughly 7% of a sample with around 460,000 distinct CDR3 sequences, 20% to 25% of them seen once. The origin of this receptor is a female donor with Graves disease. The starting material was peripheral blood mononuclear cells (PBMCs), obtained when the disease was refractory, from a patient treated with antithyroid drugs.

The CDR3 reads CAISDRATAGTGELFF. The DNA of the CDR3 is TGTGCCATCAGTGATAGGGCCACCGCCGGCACCGGGGAGCTGTTTTTT. J is TRBJ2-2 and V is TRBV10-3; D call uncertain. The V and J ends lost 3 bases and 4 bases respectively, with 15 bases between them. This CDR3 region has 16 residues. Germline CDR1 ENHRY, CDR2 SYGVKD.